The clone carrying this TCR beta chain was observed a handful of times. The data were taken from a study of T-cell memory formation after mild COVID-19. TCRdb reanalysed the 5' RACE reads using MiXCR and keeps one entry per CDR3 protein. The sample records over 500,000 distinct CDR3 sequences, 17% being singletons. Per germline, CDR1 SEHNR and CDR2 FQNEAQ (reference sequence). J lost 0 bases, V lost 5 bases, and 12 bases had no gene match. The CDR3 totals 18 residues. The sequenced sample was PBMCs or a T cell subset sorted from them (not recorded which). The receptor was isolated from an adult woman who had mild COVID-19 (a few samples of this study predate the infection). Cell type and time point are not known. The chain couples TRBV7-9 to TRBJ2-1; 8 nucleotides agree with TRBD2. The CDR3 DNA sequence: TGTGCCAGCAGCCCCCCCCAGCCCCGGGGGGGCTCCTACAATGAGCAGTTCTTC. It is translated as CASSPPQPRGGSYNEQFF.